The 15 T cell receptor beta chains presented below share a single source sample, sequenced in a study of blood T cell repertoires in COVID-19. Repertoires were generated with immunoSEQ multiplex PCR, while TCRdb's copy carries only in-frame clones and drops some. The sample lists 150,000 to 200,000 clones, roughly 86% occurring once. Specimen: PBMCs or T cells enriched from blood (not recorded which). The receptors derive from a woman aged 25-40 years who had recovered from COVID-19.

The CDR3 region has the DNA TGTGCCAGCAGCACTCGGGAGGAGTACGAGCAGTACTTC. Protein: CASSTREEYEQYF. The chain links TRBV2 to TRBJ2-7; 7 bases fit TRBD2. V lost 6 bases, J lost 4 bases, and 6 bases stayed unmatched. The V gene's germline CDR1 is SNHLY and CDR2 FYNNEI. The CDR3 covers 13 residues.

The chain has TRBV6-5 and TRBJ1-2; D is unresolved. The CDR3 is 14 residues long. From germline, CDR1 is MNHEY and CDR2 SVGAGI. Trimming took off 2 bases at V and 1 base at J, with 8 bases between the two ends. In nucleotides, the CDR3 is TGTGCCAGCAGTTACGGCGGGGTTAACTATGGCTACACCTTC. This sequence encodes CASSYGGVNYGYTF.

J is TRBJ1-6 and V is TRBV28; D call uncertain. Trimming removed 3 bases at V and 9 bases at J, with 15 bases between. Germline V CDR1 and CDR2: MDHEN, SYDVKM. CDR3 size: 15 residues. CDR3 loop: CASSLSQRAASPLHF. The CDR3 region has the DNA TGTGCCAGCAGTTTGTCTCAGAGGGCTGCTTCACCCCTCCACTTT. The complete variable domain, with remaining parts taken from reference TRBV28 and TRBJ1-6, reads DVKVTQSSRYLVKRTGEKVFLECVQDMDHENMFWYRQDPGLGLRLIYFSYDVKMKEKGDIPEGYSVSREKKERFSLILESASTNQTSMYLCASSLSQRAASPLHFGNGTRLTVT.

The chain couples TRBV2 to TRBJ2-7, with D perhaps matching TRBD1 (6 bases). The CDR3 is 14 amino acids. In germline, CDR1 is SNHLY, CDR2 FYNNEI. V dropped 5 bases and J dropped 0 bases, with 11 bases sitting between them. CDR3 region: CASSTDRSSYEQYF. CDR3 nucleotides: TGTGCCAGCAGTACGGACAGATCCTCCTACGAGCAGTACTTC.

This clone rates as medium-sized. The gene calls are TRBV5-4 and TRBJ2-1, with D uncertain. Trimming pared 3 bases from V and 6 bases from J, leaving 13 bases between. CDR3 length: 14 residues. The germline gives CDR1 SGHNT, CDR2 YYREEE (reference sequence). The CDR3: CASSYHYSPNEQFF. CDR3 nucleotides: TGTGCCAGCAGCTACCACTACTCCCCCAATGAGCAGTTCTTC. The variable domain in full, completed from reference TRBV5-4 and TRBJ2-1, reads ETGVTQSPTHLIKTRGQQVTLRCSSQSGHNTVSWYQQALGQGPQFIFQYYREEENGRGNFPPRFSGLQFPNYSSELNVNALELDDSALYLCASSYHYSPNEQFFGPGTRLTVL.

The sample holds one count of this clone. The rearrangement uses TRBV24-1 and TRBJ2-5, with D maybe TRBD1 (6 bases). Per the germline V gene, CDR1 is KGHDR and CDR2 is SFDVKD. The V end lost 1 base, the J end lost 5 bases, and 13 bases lay between the germline ends. This CDR3 spans 15 amino acids. The CDR3: CATSDFVGGRETQYF. The DNA of the CDR3 is TGTGCCACCAGTGATTTTGTAGGGGGACGGGAGACCCAGTACTTC.

Only one count was recorded for this clone. The V gene is TRBV19, the J gene TRBJ2-1; a possible D gene is TRBD2 (6 bases). In germline, CDR1 is LNHDA, CDR2 SQIVND (reference sequence). CDR3 size: 14 residues. With 3 bases removed from V and 7 bases from J, the gap between germline ends came to 13 bases. The CDR3 DNA reads TGTGCCAGTAGTATTTCACGGGGGTGGAATGAGCAGTTCTTC. This sequence encodes CASSISRGWNEQFF.

The chain has TRBV18 and TRBJ1-2, with a weak D call TRBD1 (5 bases). CDR3 size: 14 residues. V was clipped by 1 base and J by 3 bases, with 9 bases between them. The germline V gene has CDR1 KGHSH and CDR2 LQKENI. This CDR3 reads CASSPRRGDYGYTF. The CDR3 DNA follows: TGTGCCAGCTCACCACGAAGGGGCGACTATGGCTACACCTTC.

This clone was counted between two and nine times. The rearrangement links TRBV28 to TRBJ1-1; 7 bases map to TRBD1. Germline loops: CDR1 MDHEN, CDR2 SYDVKM. The trim removed 9 bases at V and 4 bases at J, leaving 14 bases unmatched. The CDR3 sequence is 15 residues long. In DNA, the CDR3 is TGTGCCAGTATAGAACGGGCAGGGGGTCTCACTGAAGCTTTCTTT. It translates to CASIERAGGLTEAFF. The variable domain in full, with the rest retrieved from reference TRBV28 and TRBJ1-1, is DVKVTQSSRYLVKRTGEKVFLECVQDMDHENMFWYRQDPGLGLRLIYFSYDVKMKEKGDIPEGYSVSREKKERFSLILESASTNQTSMYLCASIERAGGLTEAFFGQGTRLTVV.

The gene calls are TRBV12-3 or TRBV12-4 and TRBJ1-1; D not certain. This CDR3 spans 12 amino acids. The V and J ends lost 3 bases and 1 base respectively, with 3 bases between them. The CDR3 DNA follows: TGTGCCAGCAGTTTTAAGAACACTGAAGCTTTCTTT. As protein: CASSFKNTEAFF.

The chain has TRBV28 and TRBJ2-7, with D perhaps TRBD2 (6 bases). The CDR3 loop spans 13 amino acids. Germline-derived CDR1 and CDR2 are MDHEN and SYDVKM. V dropped 3 bases and J dropped 7 bases, with 13 bases sitting between them. CDR3 nucleotides: TGTGCCAGCAGTTTGGGAATCGCGGGGGAGCAGTACTTC. Protein sequence: CASSLGIAGEQYF.

This sequence joins TRBV28 and TRBJ1-4; a possible D gene is TRBD1 (6 bases). V was clipped by 6 bases and J by 8 bases, with 22 bases between them. The CDR3 consists of 16 residues. Per germline, CDR1 MDHEN and CDR2 SYDVKM. CDR3 nucleotide sequence: TGTGCCAGCAGCCCCGCGCCAGGGGAGGGTTGGGAAAAACTGTTTTTT. This codes for CASSPAPGEGWEKLFF.

The rearrangement joins TRBV7-2 to TRBJ2-7; D is perhaps TRBD2 (6 bases). Germline V CDR1 and CDR2: SGHTA, FQGNSA. The CDR3 runs to 14 residues. Trimming removed 5 bases from V and 1 base from J, with 12 bases in between. CDR3: CASSILAQSYEQYF. CDR3 nucleotide sequence: TGTGCCAGCAGCATACTAGCCCAGTCCTACGAGCAGTACTTC.

The chain links TRBV5-1 to TRBJ1-1; a possible D gene is TRBD1 (5 bases). From germline, CDR1 is SGHRS and CDR2 YFSETQ. This CDR3 spans 17 amino acids. The germline V and J ends were trimmed by 0 bases and 7 bases, with 22 bases remaining between them. The DNA for the CDR3 is TGCGCCAGCAGCTTGGCCGCGCGGGGGAAGATGGAAGGTGAAGCTTTCTTT. Translating gives CASSLAARGKMEGEAFF.

The chain employs TRBV9 and TRBJ2-7; TRBD2 is a possible D gene (6 bases). The V gene's germline CDR1 is SGDLS and CDR2 YYNGEE. V was pared by 0 bases and J by 6 bases, with 7 bases between. CDR3 length: 12 amino acids. In nucleotides, the CDR3 is TGTGCCAGCAGCGTAGTGCGGGGCGAGCAGTACTTC. It yields the protein CASSVVRGEQYF.